One sample yielded the 10 T cell receptor beta chains listed below, sequenced in a study of CD8+ T cells in alopecia areata. Treatment given: oral pan-JAK inhibitor, 5-10 mg twice daily. cDNA prepared by RNA extraction and subsequent reverse transcription served as the template for sequencing. Here immunoSEQ multiplex PCR was the method, and the copy in TCRdb shows in-frame clones only, minus some. There are 110,000 or so clones in the sample; roughly 50% occur only once, and roughly 3.5% lies in the top ten. The specimen comprised CD4+ T cells sorted from blood, sampled at week 24, from a patient treated with tofacitinib. Receptors were obtained from a human donor with alopecia areata.

The sample holds a few counts of this clone. The rearrangement joins TRBV27 to TRBJ2-7, with D unresolved. In germline, CDR1 is MNHEY, CDR2 SMNVEV (reference sequence). There are 15 residues in the CDR3. Trimming removed 5 bases at V and 5 bases at J, with 19 bases between. The CDR3 bases are TGTGCCAGCAGTCCTCGGGTAGCCGGCCACAACGAGCAGTACTTC. Translated: CASSPRVAGHNEQYF.

The V and J genes are TRBV7-9 and TRBJ1-2; D possibly corresponds to TRBD1 (6 bases). The CDR3 has 14 amino acids. The germline gives CDR1 SEHNR, CDR2 FQNEAQ (reference sequence). The V end was cut by 1 base, the J end by 5 bases, with 11 bases between. The CDR3 protein is CASSLGAGDYGYTF. DNA of the CDR3: TGTGCCAGCAGCTTAGGGGCAGGGGATTATGGCTACACCTTC.

The chain is built from TRBV30 and TRBJ2-1, with 12 bases matching TRBD2. Trimming at V came to 4 bases and at J to 4 bases, leaving 8 bases not matched to a gene. Germline CDR1 is GTSNPN and CDR2 is SVGIG (reference sequence). The CDR3 consists of 16 residues. CDR3 protein: CAWTRRLAGVYNEQFF. The CDR3 DNA reads as TGTGCCTGGACCCGCCGACTAGCGGGGGTTTACAATGAGCAGTTCTTC.

This rearrangement joins TRBV11-2 to TRBJ1-2; weak D call: TRBD1 (6 bases). Trimming removed 3 bases from V and 4 bases from J, with 15 bases in between. The CDR3 extends over 15 amino acids. CDR1 is SGHAT and CDR2 is FQNNGV in the germline V gene. The CDR3 spells CASSFPGAPFYGYTF. The CDR3 region has the DNA TGTGCCAGCAGCTTCCCAGGGGCTCCTTTCTATGGCTACACCTTC.

This clone appeared a few times. The CDR3 DNA reads TGTGCCATCAGTGGTAGCTACCGAAGCTCCTACAATGAGCAGTTCTTC. Translating it yields CAISGSYRSSYNEQFF. The V call is TRBV10-3, the J call TRBJ2-1; D uncertain. The CDR3 length is 16 residues. Trimming took off 4 bases at V and 0 bases at J, with 13 bases between the two ends. CDR1 and CDR2 (germline): ENHRY, SYGVKD.

CDR3 in amino acids: CATSRVGLFEPQHF. The CDR3 DNA reads as TGTGCCACCTCCCGGGTGGGTCTTTTCGAGCCCCAGCATTTT. The V gene is TRBV27, the J gene TRBJ1-5; the D is unclear. CDR1 and CDR2 (germline): MNHEY, SMNVEV (reference sequence). The ends were cut back, 10 bases at V and 8 bases at J, with 21 bases in the middle. The CDR3 sequence is 14 residues long.

The rearrangement joins TRBV23-1 to TRBJ1-1; D is unclear. TRBV23-1 is filed as an ORF, its function uncertain. Between the trimmed V and J ends, which lost 2 bases and 5 bases, there was a span of 21 bases. This CDR3 has 17 amino acids. Here the CDR3 reads CASSQTGRSLQRTEAFF. CDR3 bases: TGCGCCAGCAGTCAAACGGGTCGAAGCCTACAGAGAACTGAAGCTTTCTTT.

This clone is labeled as medium-sized. This sequence joins TRBV2 and TRBJ2-2; no definite D call. V was pared by 6 bases and J by 2 bases, with 7 bases between. In germline, CDR1 is SNHLY, CDR2 FYNNEI. This CDR3 comprises 13 residues. The CDR3 loop is CASRKINTGELFF. The CDR3 nucleotides read TGTGCCAGCAGGAAGATTAACACCGGGGAGCTGTTTTTT.

The chain has TRBV7-2 and TRBJ2-7, with D perhaps TRBD2 (7 bases). The CDR3 spans 15 residues. Per the germline V gene, CDR1 is SGHTA and CDR2 is FQGNSA. The V and J ends lost 5 bases and 3 bases respectively, with 17 bases between them. CDR3 sequence: CASSPGRGAVYEQYF. CDR3 sequence (DNA): TGTGCCAGCAGCCCGGGGAGGGGGGCGGTCTACGAGCAGTACTTC.

This clone was recorded only once. V usage is TRBV2 and J usage is TRBJ1-2; possibly TRBD1 for D (5 bases). This CDR3 contains 13 residues. Trimming left V 3 bases short and J 8 bases short, with 13 bases between. The V gene's germline CDR1 is SNHLY and CDR2 FYNNEI. The CDR3 spells CASSDEGLTGYTF. The CDR3 DNA sequence: TGTGCCAGCAGTGATGAGGGACTCACAGGCTACACCTTC.